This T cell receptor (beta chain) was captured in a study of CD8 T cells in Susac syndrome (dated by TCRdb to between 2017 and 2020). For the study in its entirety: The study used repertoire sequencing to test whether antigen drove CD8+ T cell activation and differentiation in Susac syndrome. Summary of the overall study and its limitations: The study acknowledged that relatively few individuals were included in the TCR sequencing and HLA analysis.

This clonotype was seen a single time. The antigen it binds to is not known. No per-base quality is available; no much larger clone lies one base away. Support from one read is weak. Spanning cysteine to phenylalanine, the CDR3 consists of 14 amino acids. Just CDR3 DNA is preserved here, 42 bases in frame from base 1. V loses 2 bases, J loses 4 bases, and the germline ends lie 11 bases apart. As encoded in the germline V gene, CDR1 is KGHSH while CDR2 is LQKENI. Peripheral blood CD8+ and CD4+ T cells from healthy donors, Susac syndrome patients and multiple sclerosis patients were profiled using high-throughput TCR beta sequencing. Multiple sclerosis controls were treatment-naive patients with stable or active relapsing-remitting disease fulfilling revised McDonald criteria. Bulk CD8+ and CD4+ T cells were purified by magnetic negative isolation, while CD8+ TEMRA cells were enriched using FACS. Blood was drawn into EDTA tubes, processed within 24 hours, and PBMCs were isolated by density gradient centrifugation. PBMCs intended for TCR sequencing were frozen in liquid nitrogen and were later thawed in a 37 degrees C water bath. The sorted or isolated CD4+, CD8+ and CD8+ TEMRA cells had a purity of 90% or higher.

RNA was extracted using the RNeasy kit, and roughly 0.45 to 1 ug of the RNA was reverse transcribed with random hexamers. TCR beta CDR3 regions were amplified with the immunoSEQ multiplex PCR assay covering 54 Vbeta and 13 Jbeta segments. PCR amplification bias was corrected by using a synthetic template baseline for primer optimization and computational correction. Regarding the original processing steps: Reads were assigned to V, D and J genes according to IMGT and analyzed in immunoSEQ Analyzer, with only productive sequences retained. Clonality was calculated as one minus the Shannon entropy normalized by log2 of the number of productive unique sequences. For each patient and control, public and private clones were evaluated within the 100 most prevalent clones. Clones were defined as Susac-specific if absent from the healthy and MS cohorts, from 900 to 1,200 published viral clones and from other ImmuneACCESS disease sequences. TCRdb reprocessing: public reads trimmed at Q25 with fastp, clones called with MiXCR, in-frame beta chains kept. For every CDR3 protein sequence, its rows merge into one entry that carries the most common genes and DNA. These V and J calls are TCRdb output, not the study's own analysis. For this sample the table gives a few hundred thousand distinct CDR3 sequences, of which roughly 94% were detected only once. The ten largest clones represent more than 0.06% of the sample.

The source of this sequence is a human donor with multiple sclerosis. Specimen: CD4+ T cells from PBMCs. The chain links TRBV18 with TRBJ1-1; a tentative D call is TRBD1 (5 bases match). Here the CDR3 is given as CASSPSGGGTEAFF. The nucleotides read TGTGCCAGCTCACCATCGGGGGGGGGCACTGAAGCTTTCTTT.